This entry concerns a single T cell receptor (beta chain). The antigen remains undetermined. This entry comes from a study of blood T cells in healthy people across ages. Peripheral blood was drawn, approximately 10 milliliters per donor. The ends lost 0 bases at V and 2 bases at J; junction bases unmatched: 3. Germline V CDR1 and CDR2: KGHSH, LQKENI. This CDR3 is 15 amino acids long. General study results and limits: Per-million-T-cell TCR beta diversity fell roughly linearly with age.

Primed by a sample-barcoded 5' primer and a J-beta primer mix, a second PCR proceeded for 7 to 11 cycles. TCRdb re-called the 5' RACE reads through MiXCR, storing one row per CDR3 protein. The sample comprises about 640,000 distinct CDR3 sequences, roughly 58% of which are singletons, and around 37% rests with the top ten. This clonotype was sampled from a man in his fifties or sixties in good health. The V gene is TRBV18, the J gene TRBJ2-7; 8 nucleotides align to TRBD2. Input material: blood. CDR3 sequence (DNA): TGTGCCAGCTCACCACCGATCGGGGGGGCCTACGAGCAGTACTTC. Protein: CASSPPIGGAYEQYF.